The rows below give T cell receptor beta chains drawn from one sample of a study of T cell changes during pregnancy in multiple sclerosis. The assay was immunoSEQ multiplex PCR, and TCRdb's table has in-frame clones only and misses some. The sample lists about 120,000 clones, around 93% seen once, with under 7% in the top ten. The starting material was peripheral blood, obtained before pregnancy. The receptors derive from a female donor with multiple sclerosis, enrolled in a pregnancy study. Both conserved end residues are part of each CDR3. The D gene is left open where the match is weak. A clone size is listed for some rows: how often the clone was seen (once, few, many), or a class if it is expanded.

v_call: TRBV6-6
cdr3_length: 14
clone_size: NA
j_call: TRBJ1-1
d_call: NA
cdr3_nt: TGTGCCAGCAGTTACTCGACGGGGGAGGTTGAAGCTTTCTTT
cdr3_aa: CASSYSTGEVEAFF

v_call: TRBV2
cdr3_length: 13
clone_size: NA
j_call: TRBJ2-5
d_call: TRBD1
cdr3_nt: TGTGCCAGCAGTGCGACAGGGAAAGAGACCCAGTACTTC
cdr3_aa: CASSATGKETQYF

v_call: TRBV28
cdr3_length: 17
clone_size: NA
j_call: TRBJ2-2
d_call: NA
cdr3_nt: TGTGCCAGCAGGATAGGACAGAGCCTAATTTACACCGGGGAGCTGTTTTTT
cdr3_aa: CASRIGQSLIYTGELFF

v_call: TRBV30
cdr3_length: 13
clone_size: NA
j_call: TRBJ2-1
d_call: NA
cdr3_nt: TGTGCCTGGAGTGTACGGTACCGCAATGAGCAGTTCTTC
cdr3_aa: CAWSVRYRNEQFF

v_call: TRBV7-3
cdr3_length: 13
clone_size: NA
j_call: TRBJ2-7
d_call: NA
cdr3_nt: TGTGCCAGCAGCGGGGGCGCAGGGTACGAGCAGTACTTC
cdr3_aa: CASSGGAGYEQYF

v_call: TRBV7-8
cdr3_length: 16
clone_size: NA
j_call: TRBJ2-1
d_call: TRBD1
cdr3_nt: TGTGCCAGCAGCCCCCCGGGACAGGGAACGGGGAATGAGCAGTTCTTC
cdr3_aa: CASSPPGQGTGNEQFF

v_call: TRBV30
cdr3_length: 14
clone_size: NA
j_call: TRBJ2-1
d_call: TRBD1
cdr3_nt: TGTGCCTGGAGTGAAGGGACAGGGGGAAATGAGCAGTTCTTC
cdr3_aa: CAWSEGTGGNEQFF

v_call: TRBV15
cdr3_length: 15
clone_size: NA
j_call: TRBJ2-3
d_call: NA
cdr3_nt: TGTGCCACCAGCAGAGATCAGCTAGCGTCAGATACGCAGTATTTT
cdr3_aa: CATSRDQLASDTQYF

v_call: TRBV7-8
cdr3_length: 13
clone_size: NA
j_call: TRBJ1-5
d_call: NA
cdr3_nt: TGTGCCAGCAGCCGGACAGAGGTTCAGCCCCAGCATTTT
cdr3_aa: CASSRTEVQPQHF

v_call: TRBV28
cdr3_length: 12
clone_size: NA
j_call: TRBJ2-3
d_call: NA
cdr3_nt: TGTGCCGGAGGGACGAGCACAGATACGCAGTATTTT
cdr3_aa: CAGGTSTDTQYF

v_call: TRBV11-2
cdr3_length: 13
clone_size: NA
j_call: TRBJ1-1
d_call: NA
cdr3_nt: TGTGCCAGCAGCTTAGGCAGACAACGTGAAGCTTTCTTT
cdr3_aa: CASSLGRQREAFF

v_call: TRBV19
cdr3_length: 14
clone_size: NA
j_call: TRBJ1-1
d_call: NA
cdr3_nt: TGTGCCAGTAGGCTTACTGATGCGAACACTGAAGCTTTCTTT
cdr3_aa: CASRLTDANTEAFF

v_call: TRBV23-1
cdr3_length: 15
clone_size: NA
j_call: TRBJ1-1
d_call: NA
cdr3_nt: TGCGCCAGCCGCTCATCGGCACAGCTGAACACTGAAGCTTTCTTT
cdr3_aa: CASRSSAQLNTEAFF

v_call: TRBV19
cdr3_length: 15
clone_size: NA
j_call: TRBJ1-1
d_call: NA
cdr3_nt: TGTGCCAGTAGTATAGTGGCAGGGATAAGTCAGGGAGCTTTCTTT
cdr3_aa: CASSIVAGISQGAFF

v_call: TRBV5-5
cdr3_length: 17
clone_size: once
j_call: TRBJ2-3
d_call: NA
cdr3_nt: TGTGCCAGCAGCCTAAGGCCTGACTTGTCTAGCACAGATACGCAGTATTTT
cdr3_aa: CASSLRPDLSSTDTQYF

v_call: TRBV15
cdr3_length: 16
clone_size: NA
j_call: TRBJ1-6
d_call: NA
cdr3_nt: TGTGCCACCAGCAGAGGAGGTGGTGGGTATAATTCACCCCTCCACTTT
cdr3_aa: CATSRGGGGYNSPLHF

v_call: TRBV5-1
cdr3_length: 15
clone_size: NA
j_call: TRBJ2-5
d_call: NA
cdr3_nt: TGCGCCAGCAGCTTGGCTGGCGGGCTTCAAGAGACCCAGTACTTC
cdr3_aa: CASSLAGGLQETQYF

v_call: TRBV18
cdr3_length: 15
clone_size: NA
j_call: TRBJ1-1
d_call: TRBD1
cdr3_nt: TGTGCCAGCTCACCACCGGGACAGGGATGGACTGAAGCTTTCTTT
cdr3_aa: CASSPPGQGWTEAFF

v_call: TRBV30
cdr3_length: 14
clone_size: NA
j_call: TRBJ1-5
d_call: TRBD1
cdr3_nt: TGTGCCTGGAGCTTGGGACAGGGAGGTCAGCCCCAGCATTTT
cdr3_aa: CAWSLGQGGQPQHF

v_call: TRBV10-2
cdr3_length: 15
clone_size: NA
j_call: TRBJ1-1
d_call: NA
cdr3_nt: TGCGCCAGCAGTGATGCAAGAGGGCGAAAGACTGAAGCTTTCTTT
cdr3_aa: CASSDARGRKTEAFF

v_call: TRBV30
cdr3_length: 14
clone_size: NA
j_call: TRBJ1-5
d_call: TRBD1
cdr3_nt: TGTGCCTGGAGTGGACAGGGTAGCAATCAGCCCCAGCATTTT
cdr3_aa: CAWSGQGSNQPQHF

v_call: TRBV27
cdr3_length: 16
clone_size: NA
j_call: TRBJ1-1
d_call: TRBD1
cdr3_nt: TGTGCCAGCAGTCCTAGGACAGGGCAGGGGTACACTGAAGCTTTCTTT
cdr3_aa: CASSPRTGQGYTEAFF

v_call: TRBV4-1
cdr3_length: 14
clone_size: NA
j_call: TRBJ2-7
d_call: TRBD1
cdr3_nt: TGCGCCAGCAGCTTGACGCAGGGGGCGCGTGAGCAGTACTTC
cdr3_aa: CASSLTQGAREQYF

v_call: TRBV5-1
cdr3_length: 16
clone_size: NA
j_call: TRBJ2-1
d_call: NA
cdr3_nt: TGCGCCAGCAGCTTTCAGGCCACGAGCTCCTACAATGAGCAGTTCTTC
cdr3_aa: CASSFQATSSYNEQFF

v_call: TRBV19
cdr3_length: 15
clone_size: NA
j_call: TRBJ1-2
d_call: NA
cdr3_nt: TGTGCCAGTAGTATAGGGCAGGGTCCTCGGTATGGCTACACCTTC
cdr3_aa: CASSIGQGPRYGYTF

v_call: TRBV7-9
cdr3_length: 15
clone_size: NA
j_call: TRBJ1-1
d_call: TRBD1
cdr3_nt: TGTGCCAGCAGCCCGACGACAGGGGCGATCACTGAAGCTTTCTTT
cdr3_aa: CASSPTTGAITEAFF

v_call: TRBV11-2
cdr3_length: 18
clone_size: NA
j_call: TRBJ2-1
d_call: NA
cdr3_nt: TGTGCCAGCAGCCCTAGGGGTGGGCGAGCGTCCTCCTACAATGAGCAGTTCTTC
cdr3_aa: CASSPRGGRASSYNEQFF

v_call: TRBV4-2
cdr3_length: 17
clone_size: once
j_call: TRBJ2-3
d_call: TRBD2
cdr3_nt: TGTGCCAGCAGCCGCCGCAAGCGGGGGTCAAACACAGATACGCAGTATTTT
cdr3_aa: CASSRRKRGSNTDTQYF

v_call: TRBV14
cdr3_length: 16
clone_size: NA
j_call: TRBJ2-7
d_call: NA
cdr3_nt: TGTGCCAGCAGCCGGCGGTCGGGGGTGTACTCCTACGAGCAGTACTTC
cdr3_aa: CASSRRSGVYSYEQYF

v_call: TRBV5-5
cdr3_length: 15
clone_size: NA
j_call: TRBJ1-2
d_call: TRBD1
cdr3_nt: TGTGCCAGCAGCTCGGATGGGACAGGGAGTATGGGCTACACCTTC
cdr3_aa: CASSSDGTGSMGYTF

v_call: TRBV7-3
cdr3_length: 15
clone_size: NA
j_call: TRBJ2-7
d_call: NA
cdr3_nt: TGTGCCAGCAGCTTAAGTGGGGGCCCCTCCTACGAGCAGTACTTC
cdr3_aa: CASSLSGGPSYEQYF

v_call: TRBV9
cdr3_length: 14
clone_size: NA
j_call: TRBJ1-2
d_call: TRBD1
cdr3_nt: TGTGCCAGCAGCGTAGTAACAGGGGGAGACGGCTACACCTTC
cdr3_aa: CASSVVTGGDGYTF

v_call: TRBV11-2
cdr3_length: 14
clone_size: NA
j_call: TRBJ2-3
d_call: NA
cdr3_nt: TGTGCCAGCAGCTTAGGTTTTTCGTCGGATACGCAGTATTTT
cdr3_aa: CASSLGFSSDTQYF

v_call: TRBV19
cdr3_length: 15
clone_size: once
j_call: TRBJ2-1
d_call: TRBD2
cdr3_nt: TGTGCCAGTAGTATATCTAGCGGAACTTACAATGAGCAGTTCTTC
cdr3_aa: CASSISSGTYNEQFF

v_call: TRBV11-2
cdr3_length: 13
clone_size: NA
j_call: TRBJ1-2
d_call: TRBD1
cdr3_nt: TGTGCCAGCAGCTTCGACAGGGGAGATGGCTACACCTTC
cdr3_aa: CASSFDRGDGYTF

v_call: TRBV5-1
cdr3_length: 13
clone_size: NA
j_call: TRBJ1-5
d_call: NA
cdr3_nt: TGCGCCAGCAGCTTGGAACAAGATCAGCCCCAGCATTTT
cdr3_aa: CASSLEQDQPQHF

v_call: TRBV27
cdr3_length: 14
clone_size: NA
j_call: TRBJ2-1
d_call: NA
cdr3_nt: TGTGCCAGCAGTCGCAGGGCCCAACAAGGTGAGCAGTTCTTC
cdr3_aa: CASSRRAQQGEQFF

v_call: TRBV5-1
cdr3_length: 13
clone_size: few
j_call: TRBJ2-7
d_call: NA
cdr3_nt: TGCGCCAGCAGCTTGGGCAGCTCCTACGAGCAGTACTTC
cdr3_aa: CASSLGSSYEQYF

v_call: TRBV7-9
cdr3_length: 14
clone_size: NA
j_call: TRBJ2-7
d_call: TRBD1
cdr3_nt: TGTGCCAGCAGCGCCAAGACAGGGTCCTACGAGCAGTACTTC
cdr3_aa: CASSAKTGSYEQYF

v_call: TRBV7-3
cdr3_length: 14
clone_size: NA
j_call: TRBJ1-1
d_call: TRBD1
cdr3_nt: TGTGCCAGCAGTGTGACAGGGGGGGGAACTGAAGCTTTCTTT
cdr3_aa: CASSVTGGGTEAFF

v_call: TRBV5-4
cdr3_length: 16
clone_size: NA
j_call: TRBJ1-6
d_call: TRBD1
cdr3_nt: TGTGCCAGCAGCTCCGCACTTGGACAGGGTTCTTCACCCCTCCACTTT
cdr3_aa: CASSSALGQGSSPLHF

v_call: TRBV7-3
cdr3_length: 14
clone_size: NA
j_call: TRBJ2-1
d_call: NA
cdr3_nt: TGTGCCAGCAGCTACAGGGAAGGATCGGGTGAGCAGTTCTTC
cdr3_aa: CASSYREGSGEQFF

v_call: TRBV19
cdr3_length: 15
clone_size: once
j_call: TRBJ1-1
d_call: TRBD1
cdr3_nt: TGTGCCAGTAGTATTTCAGGGACAGGACACACTGAAGCTTTCTTT
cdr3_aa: CASSISGTGHTEAFF

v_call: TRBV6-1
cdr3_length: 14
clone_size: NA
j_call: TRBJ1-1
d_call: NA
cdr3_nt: TGTGCCAGCAGTGGAATTAGGGGAGGGGCTGAAGCTTTCTTT
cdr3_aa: CASSGIRGGAEAFF

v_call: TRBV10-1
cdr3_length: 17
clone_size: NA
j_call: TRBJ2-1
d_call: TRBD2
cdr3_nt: TGCGCCAGCGCCCCGGGGTGGGGGGGAAGCTCCTACAATGAGCAGTTCTTC
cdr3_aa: CASAPGWGGSSYNEQFF

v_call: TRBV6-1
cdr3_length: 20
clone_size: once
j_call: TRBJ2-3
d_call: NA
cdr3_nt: TGTGCCAGCAGTGCCGCACTTGCCGGGACAACTACCTTTAGCACAGATACGCAGTATTTT
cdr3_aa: CASSAALAGTTTFSTDTQYF

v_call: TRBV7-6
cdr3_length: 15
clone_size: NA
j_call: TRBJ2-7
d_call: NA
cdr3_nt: TGTGCCAGCAGCTTGGACCAGGGGTTAATCTACGAGCAGTACTTC
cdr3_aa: CASSLDQGLIYEQYF

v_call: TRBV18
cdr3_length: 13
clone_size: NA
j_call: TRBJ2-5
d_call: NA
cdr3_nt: TGTGCCAGCTCACCGGAGATACAAGAGACCCAGTACTTC
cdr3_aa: CASSPEIQETQYF

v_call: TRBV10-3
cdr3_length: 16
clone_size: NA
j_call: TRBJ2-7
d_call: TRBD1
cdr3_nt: TGTGCCATCAGGACCTTCCGGGACAGGGGTGTGTACGAGCAGTACTTC
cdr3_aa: CAIRTFRDRGVYEQYF

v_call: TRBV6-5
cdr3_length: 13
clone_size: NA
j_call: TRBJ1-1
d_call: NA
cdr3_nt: TGTGCCAGCAGTGAAGCGGGCCGCACTGAAGCTTTCTTT
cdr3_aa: CASSEAGRTEAFF

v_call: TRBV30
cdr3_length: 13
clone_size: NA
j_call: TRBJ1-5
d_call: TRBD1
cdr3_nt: TGTGCCTGGAGTGGGTCAGGGGGACGGCCCCAGCATTTT
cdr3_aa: CAWSGSGGRPQHF

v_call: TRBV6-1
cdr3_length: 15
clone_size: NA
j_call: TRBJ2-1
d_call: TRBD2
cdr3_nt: TGTGCCAGCAGTGTGGCGGGGGGTTCCTACAATGAGCAGTTCTTC
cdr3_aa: CASSVAGGSYNEQFF

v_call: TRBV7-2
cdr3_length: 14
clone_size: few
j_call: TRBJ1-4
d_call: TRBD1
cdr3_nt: TGTGCCAGCAGCCTCGGACAGGCTATTGAAAAACTGTTTTTT
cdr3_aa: CASSLGQAIEKLFF

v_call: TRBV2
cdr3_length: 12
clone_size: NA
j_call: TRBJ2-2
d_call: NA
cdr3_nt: TGTGCCCTGCCGACAAGAACCGGGGAGCTGTTTTTT
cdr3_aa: CALPTRTGELFF